Given below is one T cell receptor beta chain in context. The treatment was: randomized to nivolumab then ipilimumab (arm A) or the reverse (arm B). None of the patients previously received DNA-damaging chemotherapy. From thawed PBMCs, live CD3+CD8+ cells negative for CD19 and CD56 were sorted. TCRdb's table, derived via immunoSEQ multiplex PCR, lists solely in-frame clones and lacks some. This sample has some 9,300 clones; more than 60% occur once, and the top ten carry about 12%. This sample is drawn from a study of sequential checkpoint blockade in melanoma. Whole-study context: After both sequences, patients received maintenance nivolumab.

The germline V gene encodes CDR1 MRHNA and CDR2 SNTAGT. The length of the CDR3 is 15 residues. With V trimmed by 3 bases and J by 3 bases, 1 base remained unmatched. This receptor was obtained from a human donor with melanoma. The source material was CD8+ T cells sorted from blood (inferred from file names), sampled from a patient given nivolumab and ipilimumab in sequence. The V call is TRBV6-4, the J call TRBJ2-1; 11 positions agree with TRBD1. CDR3 DNA: TGTGCCAGCAGTGAGGGGACAGGGGGCTACAATGAGCAGTTCTTC. It yields the protein CASSEGTGGYNEQFF.